This TCR beta chain comes out of a study of shared clonotypes between healthy human individuals. The deep-level immunoSEQ assay was used. Several immunoSEQ 96-well plates shared each subset's DNA, each plate a replicate. In the sorted-subset replicate PCRs, 200 ng DNA, 25,000 to 35,000 T cell genomes, was used. Measured with immunoSEQ multiplex PCR; TCRdb has only the in-frame clones, and not every one. The sample yields approximately 640,000 clones, roughly 88% seen once. CCR7-negative CD45RA+ TemRA cells were combined with CD45RO+ cells to form CD8 memory. The sequence derives from a man in his late teens or twenties in good health. Some clones in this sample may be carry-over from other donors' samples. The material sequenced was memory CD8+ T cells from PBMCs. As for subset: CD45RO+ cells pooled with CCR7-negative TemRA cells.

The CDR3 here is CASSLDGWGRADTGELFF. DNA for the CDR3: TGTGCCAGCAGCTTAGACGGGTGGGGGCGCGCGGACACCGGGGAGCTGTTTTTT. The chain couples TRBV11-3 to TRBJ2-2; a weak D match, TRBD1 (6 bases). The CDR3 contains 18 residues. Germline CDR1 reads SGHNT; CDR2 reads YENEEA. V dropped 0 bases and J dropped 3 bases, with 17 bases sitting between them.